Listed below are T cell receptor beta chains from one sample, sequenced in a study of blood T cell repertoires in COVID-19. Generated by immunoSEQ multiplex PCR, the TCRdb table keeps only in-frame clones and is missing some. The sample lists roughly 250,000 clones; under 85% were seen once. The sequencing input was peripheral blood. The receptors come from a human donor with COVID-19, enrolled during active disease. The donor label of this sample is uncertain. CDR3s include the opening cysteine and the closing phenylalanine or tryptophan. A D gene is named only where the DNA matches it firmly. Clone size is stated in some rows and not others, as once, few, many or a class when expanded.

CASSPGRHNYGYTF	TGTGCCAGTAGCCCAGGGAGGCACAACTATGGCTACACCTTC	-	TRBV9	-	TRBJ1-2
CASSPRDRVNSPLHF	TGTGCCAGCAGCCCTAGGGACAGGGTTAATTCACCCCTCCACTTT	-	TRBV11-2	TRBD1	TRBJ1-6
CSVIQRGLAGGYQFF	TGCAGCGTAATCCAGAGGGGACTAGCGGGAGGGTACCAGTTCTTC	-	TRBV29-1	TRBD2	TRBJ2-1
CASVAGGVYNEQFF	TGTGCCAGTGTAGCGGGAGGTGTCTACAATGAGCAGTTCTTC	-	TRBV28	TRBD2	TRBJ2-1
CASIPTRTGLAGSPLHF	TGTGCCAGCATCCCGACGCGGACAGGCCTCGCAGGTTCACCCCTCCACTTT	-	TRBV28	TRBD1	TRBJ1-6
CASSASGTENSPLHF	TGTGCCAGCAGCGCCTCCGGGACAGAGAATTCACCCCTCCACTTT	-	TRBV9	TRBD1	TRBJ1-6
CASSQEGVLYGYTF	TGTGCCAGCAGCCAAGAAGGGGTCCTGTATGGCTACACCTTC	-	TRBV3-1/TRBV3-2	-	TRBJ1-2
CASSSFGGASTDTQYF	TGTGCCAGCAGCTCTTTCGGGGGAGCCAGCACAGATACGCAGTATTTT	-	TRBV11-2	-	TRBJ2-3
CASTTEGLRYNEQFF	TGTGCCAGCACCACAGAGGGTCTACGGTACAATGAGCAGTTCTTC	-	TRBV11-2	-	TRBJ2-1
CASRAADLGETQYF	TGCGCCAGCAGGGCGGCAGATTTAGGAGAGACCCAGTACTTC	-	TRBV10-2	-	TRBJ2-5
CASSSSTSDRRDNEQFF	TGTGCCAGCAGCTCCTCAACTAGCGACCGCAGGGACAATGAGCAGTTCTTC	-	TRBV7-8	TRBD2	TRBJ2-1
CASSIERGLNTGELFF	TGTGCCAGTAGTATCGAGAGGGGACTAAACACCGGGGAGCTGTTTTTT	-	TRBV19	TRBD2	TRBJ2-2
CASSEEAHQPQHF	TGCGCCAGCAGTGAAGAGGCCCATCAGCCCCAGCATTTT	-	TRBV10-2	-	TRBJ1-5
CASSPIEGQGGEEYF	TGTGCCAGCAGCCCAATCGAGGGACAGGGGGGCGAGGAGTACTTC	-	TRBV5-6	TRBD1	TRBJ2-7
CASTPRTGVYEQYF	TGTGCCAGCACCCCAAGGACAGGGGTCTACGAGCAGTACTTC	-	TRBV2	TRBD1	TRBJ2-7
CAWRREGYEQYF	TGTGCCTGGAGGCGGGAGGGCTACGAGCAGTACTTC	many	TRBV30	TRBD2	TRBJ2-7
CATSDSRTGNTEAFF	TGTGCCACCAGTGATTCCAGGACAGGGAACACTGAAGCTTTCTTT	-	TRBV24-1	TRBD1	TRBJ1-1
CASSAQQGAGEKLFF	TGCGCCAGCAGCGCCCAACAGGGGGCGGGAGAAAAACTGTTTTTT	-	TRBV5-1	TRBD1	TRBJ1-4
CAWSVRGGSGNTIYF	TGTGCCTGGAGTGTACGGGGGGGCTCCGGAAACACCATATATTTT	-	TRBV30	-	TRBJ1-3
CASSPEGQGRYTF	TGTGCCAGCAGTCCCGAAGGGCAGGGTCGCTACACCTTC	once	TRBV28	-	TRBJ1-2
CASSLAGQGLTDTQYF	TGTGCCAGCAGTTTAGCAGGCCAGGGACTCACAGATACGCAGTATTTT	-	TRBV28	-	TRBJ2-3
CAREGGALAGISGELFF	TGTGCCCGCGAGGGGGGAGCCCTAGCGGGAATCTCCGGGGAGCTGTTTTTT	-	TRBV2	TRBD2	TRBJ2-2
CSVEVPGRDVSPLHF	TGCAGCGTTGAGGTTCCGGGGAGGGATGTGTCACCCCTCCACTTT	-	TRBV29-1	-	TRBJ1-6
CASSRAGNSQPQHF	TGTGCCAGCAGCCGCGCGGGGAATAGTCAGCCCCAGCATTTT	-	TRBV9	-	TRBJ1-5
CASSLVPGQGANTQYF	TGTGCCAGCAGCCTCGTCCCGGGACAGGGGGCGAATACGCAGTATTTT	once	TRBV7-2	TRBD1	TRBJ2-3
CASSLVGGRRANVLTF	TGTGCCAGCAGCTTAGTAGGCGGGAGGCGGGCCAACGTCCTGACTTTC	-	TRBV7-9	TRBD2	TRBJ2-6
CASSPGTGARNTEAFF	TGTGCCAGCAGCCCCGGGACAGGGGCGCGGAACACTGAAGCTTTCTTT	-	TRBV7-9	TRBD1	TRBJ1-1
CASSETRYEQYF	TGCGCCAGCAGTGAGACGAGGTACGAGCAGTACTTC	-	TRBV10-2	-	TRBJ2-7
CASSIVGTSPRNEQFF	TGTGCCAGTAGTATAGTCGGGACTAGCCCCCGTAATGAGCAGTTCTTC	once	TRBV19	TRBD2	TRBJ2-1
CAWSPRGRLYNSPLHF	TGTGCCTGGAGTCCCAGGGGGCGCCTCTATAATTCACCCCTCCACTTT	-	TRBV30	TRBD1	TRBJ1-6
CASGTGAGVNYGYTF	TGTGCCAGCGGGACAGGCGCCGGTGTTAACTATGGCTACACCTTC	-	TRBV7-2	TRBD1	TRBJ1-2
CASSYSGTSGNEQFF	TGTGCCAGCAGTTATTCCGGGACTAGCGGCAATGAGCAGTTCTTC	once	TRBV27	TRBD2	TRBJ2-1
CASMGGLASNEQFF	TGTGCCAGTATGGGGGGACTAGCGAGTAATGAGCAGTTCTTC	-	TRBV19	TRBD2	TRBJ2-1
CASSLAGFGNEQYF	TGTGCCAGCAGTTTGGCGGGGTTTGGGAACGAGCAGTACTTC	-	TRBV27	-	TRBJ2-7
CASSEGSQGLSGNTIYF	TGTGCCAGCAGTGAAGGGTCGCAGGGCCTCTCTGGAAACACCATATATTTT	-	TRBV2	-	TRBJ1-3
CASRNELGEETQYF	TGTGCCAGCAGAAACGAGTTGGGCGAGGAGACCCAGTACTTC	-	TRBV5-4	-	TRBJ2-5
CASSTSAAVGDTQYF	TGTGCCAGCAGTACTAGCGCGGCTGTAGGAGATACGCAGTATTTT	-	TRBV27	TRBD2	TRBJ2-3
CASSHQLAGGSYEQYF	TGCGCCAGCAGCCACCAACTAGCGGGAGGGTCGTACGAGCAGTACTTC	few	TRBV4-3	TRBD2	TRBJ2-7
CASSVAGGVTSYEQYF	TGTGCCAGCAGCGTAGCGGGAGGGGTAACCTCCTACGAGCAGTACTTC	once	TRBV9	TRBD2	TRBJ2-7
CASSMDSYSNQPQHF	TGTGCCAGCAGCATGGACAGCTATAGCAATCAGCCCCAGCATTTT	-	TRBV9	-	TRBJ1-5
CASSQTGGINSPLHF	TGTGCCAGCAGTCAGACAGGGGGGATAAATTCACCCCTCCACTTT	-	TRBV25-1	TRBD1	TRBJ1-6
CASSSGQGSNSPLHF	TGTGCCAGCAGCTCGGGACAGGGCTCTAATTCACCCCTCCACTTT	few	TRBV5-6	TRBD1	TRBJ1-6
CAISVGQLNTEAFF	TGTGCCATCAGTGTTGGACAGTTGAACACTGAAGCTTTCTTT	-	TRBV10-3	-	TRBJ1-1
CASRLSGPSTDTQYF	TGCGCCAGCAGGCTTAGCGGGCCTAGCACAGATACGCAGTATTTT	-	TRBV5-1	TRBD2	TRBJ2-3
CASSRAGTDQGEQYF	TGTGCCAGCAGCCGAGCCGGGACAGATCAAGGGGAACAGTACTTC	-	TRBV28	TRBD1	TRBJ2-7
CASRLRARGTGELFF	TGTGCCAGCAGACTCAGGGCGCGTGGCACCGGGGAGCTGTTTTTT	-	TRBV6-5	-	TRBJ2-2
CASSLTGSSTDTQYF	TGTGCCAGCAGCCTGACAGGGTCTTCCACAGATACGCAGTATTTT	-	TRBV7-2	TRBD1	TRBJ2-3
CASSLDQWGHGYTF	TGTGCCAGCAGCTTGGACCAGTGGGGGCATGGCTACACCTTC	-	TRBV5-4	-	TRBJ1-2
CASSTGQYNQPQHF	TGTGCCAGCAGTACAGGACAGTATAATCAGCCCCAGCATTTT	once	TRBV6-5	-	TRBJ1-5
CASSVGTGNYGYTF	TGTGCCAGCAGCGTAGGTACGGGGAACTATGGCTACACCTTC	once	TRBV9	-	TRBJ1-2
CASSPSGTPNSGNTIYF	TGTGCCAGCAGCCCGAGTGGGACACCGAATTCTGGAAACACCATATATTTT	-	TRBV9	-	TRBJ1-3
CAISGESLGSSGANVLTF	TGTGCCATCAGTGGGGAGAGCTTGGGGAGCTCTGGGGCCAACGTCCTGACTTTC	-	TRBV10-3	-	TRBJ2-6